The 18 T cell receptor beta chains presented below share a single source sample, sequenced in a study of T cells in Graves' hyperthyroidism and ophthalmopathy. RNA transcripts gave rise to amplified TCR beta CDR3 regions. In the first-round RT-PCR of the TCR CDR3, the HTBI primer set was used. MiXCR was run by TCRdb on the multiplex PCR reads, yielding one entry per CDR3 protein. The repertoire holds approximately 400,000 distinct CDR3 sequences, with 25% as singletons. The sequencing input was blood. These receptors were taken from a man between 50 and 59 years old with Graves' hyperthyroidism.

V is TRBV19 and J is TRBJ2-7; 11 bases line up with TRBD1. The germline CDR1 and CDR2 sequences are LNHDA and SQIVND (reference sequence). This CDR3 comprises 17 residues. J was trimmed by 5 bases and V by 1 base; bases with no gene match: 10. CDR3 DNA sequence: TGTGCCAGTAGTATAGTCCCCCCCCCGGGACAGGGGGACGAGCAGTACTTC. This sequence encodes CASSIVPPPGQGDEQYF.

The V gene is TRBV30, the J gene TRBJ2-1; 9 nucleotides align to TRBD2. The CDR3 has 18 amino acids. CDR1 and CDR2 from the germline V gene are GTSNPN and SVGIG (reference sequence). Trimming cost V 2 bases and J 1 base; bases outside gene matches: 12. In nucleotides, the CDR3 is TGTGCCTGGAGTCGAGGGGGCACGAGCGGGAGGTCCTACAATGAGCAGTTCTTC. It encodes CAWSRGGTSGRSYNEQFF. Full variable domain (outside the CDR3, taken from reference TRBV30 and TRBJ2-1): SQTIHQWPATLVQPVGSPLSLECTVEGTSNPNLYWYRQAAGRGLQLLFYSVGIGQISSEVPQNLSASRPQDRQFILSSKKLLLSDSGFYLCAWSRGGTSGRSYNEQFFGPGTRLTVL.

The chain uses TRBV20-1 and TRBJ1-4, with D possibly matching TRBD1 (6 bases). V lost 5 bases, J lost 6 bases, and 13 bases lay in between. CDR3 length: 13 amino acids. Germline lookup yields CDR1 DFQATT and CDR2 SNEGSKA (reference sequence). The CDR3 sequence is CSAYRVWDEKLFF. DNA for the CDR3: TGCAGTGCTTACAGGGTATGGGATGAAAAACTGTTTTTT.

The CDR3 nucleotides are TGTGCCAGCAGTTACTTAGCTGGGGCCAACGTCCTGACTTTC. Its protein product is CASSYLAGANVLTF. The V call is TRBV27, the J call TRBJ2-6; D is uncertain. The CDR3 covers 14 residues. V was trimmed by 4 bases and J by 2 bases, leaving 6 bases between them. The V gene's germline CDR1 is MNHEY and CDR2 SMNVEV (reference sequence).

The chain recombines TRBV6-1 with TRBJ2-7; TRBD1 or TRBD2 may be the D gene (5 bases each). Trimming left V 5 bases short and J 1 base short, with 12 bases between. Per germline, CDR1 MNHNS and CDR2 SASEGT. The CDR3 covers 14 residues. This chain's CDR3 is CASSPGTASYEQYF. CDR3 in DNA: TGTGCCAGCAGTCCCGGGACCGCATCCTACGAGCAGTACTTC.

The chain has TRBV20-1 and TRBJ2-7; 7 bases line up with TRBD2. The CDR3 has 15 residues. After removal of 4 bases from V and 2 bases from J, the junction contained 11 bases not matched to a gene. Per the germline V gene, CDR1 is DFQATT and CDR2 is SNEGSKA (reference sequence). The chain's CDR3 is CSAMNLGGLPYEQYF. The CDR3 DNA reads TGCAGTGCTATGAATCTGGGAGGGCTCCCCTACGAGCAGTACTTC.

This clonotype has a count of ten or more. J is TRBJ2-1 and V is TRBV12-3 or TRBV12-4; D gene ambiguous. V was shortened by 2 bases and J by 4 bases, with 12 bases between the two germline ends. CDR3 length: 15 amino acids. CDR3 sequence (DNA): TGTGCCAGCAGTTTACAGGCAGGTACATACAATGAGCAGTTCTTC. Residues: CASSLQAGTYNEQFF.

The chain carries TRBV28 and TRBJ2-5; D is possibly TRBD2 (5 bases). V gave up 7 bases and J gave up 4 bases, with 10 bases separating them. This CDR3 spans 12 amino acids. Germline CDR1 and CDR2: MDHEN and SYDVKM. This CDR3 is CASNHGGETQYF. The CDR3 bases are TGTGCCAGCAATCATGGAGGAGAGACCCAGTACTTC.

The chain recombines TRBV20-1 with TRBJ1-5; possible D gene TRBD1, 6 bases. Germline V gene data show CDR1 as DFQATT and CDR2 as SNEGSKA (reference sequence). The CDR3 sequence is 17 residues long. The ends were cut back, 5 bases at V and 3 bases at J, with 23 bases in the middle. CDR3 amino acids: CSAGGSEGGGPNQPQHF. Written as DNA, the CDR3 is TGCAGTGCTGGGGGGTCCGAGGGGGGAGGCCCCAATCAGCCCCAGCATTTT.

The chain couples TRBV29-1 to TRBJ1-2; D is unclear. This CDR3 is built from 12 residues. CDR1 and CDR2 (germline): SQVTM, ANQGSEA. V was clipped by 3 bases and J by 3 bases, with 8 bases between them. In DNA, the CDR3 is TGCAGCGTTGATTCTGGGTACTATGGCTACACCTTC. Protein product: CSVDSGYYGYTF.

The genes are TRBV7-2 and TRBJ1-6; tentatively, D is TRBD1 (5 bases). The CDR3 contains 14 residues. V was trimmed by 7 bases and J by 5 bases, leaving 12 bases between them. Germline CDR1 reads SGHTA; CDR2 reads FQGNSA. For the CDR3, the DNA is TGTGCCAGCACCCCCGGGACGGATAATTCACCCCTCCACTTT. Encoded protein: CASTPGTDNSPLHF.

About this clonotype: This may come from a read error, since a much larger clone is one base off. In this CDR3 the conserved last residue, phenylalanine or tryptophan, is missing, so a read error is likely. The chain carries TRBV20-1 and TRBJ2-1; D remains ambiguous. From germline, CDR1 is DFQATT and CDR2 SNEGSKA (reference sequence). The CDR3 is 16 amino acids. The V end lost 1 base, the J end lost 0 bases, and 13 bases lay between the germline ends. The CDR3 DNA reads TGCAGTGCTAGAGGCGACCGAATTAACTCCTACAATGAGCAGTTCTAC. Protein: CSARGDRINSYNEQFY.

This clonotype was counted at least ten times. The chain combines TRBV30 with TRBJ2-2, with 10 bases matching TRBD2. Losses at the gene ends were 2 bases for V and 7 bases for J; bases not matched to a gene: 4. Germline V lookup: CDR1 GTSNPN, CDR2 SVGIG (reference sequence). This CDR3 comprises 14 residues. The chain's CDR3 is CAWSLAGASGELFF. The CDR3 bases are TGTGCCTGGAGTCTAGCGGGAGCGAGCGGGGAGCTGTTTTTT.

Concerning this clonotype itself: This may arise from a read error, as a much more abundant clone is one base away. CDR3 residues: CASSLDGGTEAFF. The CDR3 DNA sequence: TGTGCCAGCAGTTTGGATGGGGGCACTGAAGCTTTCTTT. The chain carries TRBV27 and TRBJ1-1; D perhaps matches TRBD1 (5 bases). The CDR3 spans 13 residues. Germline CDR1 is MNHEY and CDR2 is SMNVEV (reference sequence). The ends were cut back, 3 bases at V and 4 bases at J, with 9 bases in the middle.

The chain links TRBV6-1 to TRBJ2-2; 7 bases line up with TRBD2. The CDR3 runs to 17 residues. CDR1 is MNHNS and CDR2 is SASEGT in the germline V gene. V shed 10 bases, J shed 3 bases, and the junction held 17 bases outside the gene matches. The CDR3 reads CANPVGMAGADTGELFF. CDR3 bases: TGTGCCAACCCTGTCGGGATGGCGGGAGCGGACACCGGGGAGCTGTTTTTT.

This clonotype came up a few times. This chain connects TRBV12-3 or TRBV12-4 to TRBJ2-1; 7 bases are a match to TRBD2. The length of the CDR3 is 14 residues. Unmatched junction bases numbered 4, after V lost 7 bases and J lost 1 base. The DNA for the CDR3 is TGTGCCAGCAATTGGCGGGGGTCCTACAATGAGCAGTTCTTC. Its translation is CASNWRGSYNEQFF.

This clonotype was detected ten times or more. This sequence joins TRBV2 and TRBJ1-5; D call uncertain. Trimming took off 3 bases at V and 7 bases at J, with 10 bases between the two ends. The CDR3 has 13 amino acids. The germline gives CDR1 SNHLY, CDR2 FYNNEI. For the CDR3, the DNA is TGTGCCAGCAGTGACTGGGTTCGCCAGCCCCAGCATTTT. This gives the protein CASSDWVRQPQHF. The full variable domain, in which reference TRBV2 and TRBJ1-5 provide the parts outside the CDR3, is EPEVTQTPSHQVTQMGQEVILRCVPISNHLYFYWYRQILGQKVEFLVSFYNNEISEKSEIFDDQFSVERPDGSNFTLKIRSTKLEDSAMYFCASSDWVRQPQHFGDGTRLSIL.

This clonotype was observed a handful of times. The chain couples TRBV20-1 to TRBJ1-5; D possibly corresponds to TRBD1 (5 bases). The CDR3 spans 16 residues. V shed 0 bases and J shed 11 bases, with 23 bases lying between them. Per the germline V gene, CDR1 is DFQATT and CDR2 is SNEGSKA (reference sequence). The CDR3 reads CSARDRWTAGGGSQHF. The CDR3 region has the DNA TGCAGTGCTAGAGACCGATGGACGGCGGGGGGAGGGTCCCAGCATTTT.